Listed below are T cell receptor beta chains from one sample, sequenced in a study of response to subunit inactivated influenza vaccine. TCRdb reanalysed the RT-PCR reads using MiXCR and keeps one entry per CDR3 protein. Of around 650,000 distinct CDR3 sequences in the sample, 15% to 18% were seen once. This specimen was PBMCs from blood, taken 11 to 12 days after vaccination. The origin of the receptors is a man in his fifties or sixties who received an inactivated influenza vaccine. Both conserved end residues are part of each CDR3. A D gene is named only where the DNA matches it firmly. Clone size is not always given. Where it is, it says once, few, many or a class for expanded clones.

CASSREGGGYTF	TGTGCCAGCAGCCGAGAAGGGGGTGGCTACACCTTC	NA	TRBV4-2	NA	TRBJ1-2
CASSFGQGADTQYF	TGCGCCAGCAGCTTCGGACAGGGGGCAGATACGCAGTATTTT	many	TRBV5-1	TRBD1	TRBJ2-3
CASSPTRTGGYGYTF	TGTGCCAGCAGCCCTACGCGGACAGGCGGCTATGGCTACACCTTC	NA	TRBV2	TRBD1	TRBJ1-2
CASSWGGHSNSPLHF	TGTGCCAGCAGTTGGGGGGGCCATAGTAATTCACCCCTCCACTTT	many	TRBV12-3/TRBV12-4	NA	TRBJ1-6
CSVEPVSSYEQYF	TGCAGCGTGGAGCCAGTTAGCTCCTACGAGCAGTACTTC	NA	TRBV29-1	NA	TRBJ2-7
CASSQEENTLAKNIQYF	TGTGCCAGCAGCCAAGAGGAAAACACATTAGCCAAAAACATTCAGTACTTC	many	TRBV4-2	NA	TRBJ2-4
CASSLTTGGPDTQYF	TGTGCCAGCAGCTTAACCACCGGGGGGCCAGATACGCAGTATTTT	NA	TRBV11-2	NA	TRBJ2-3
CASSWGRGRLETQYF	TGTGCCAGCAGCTGGGGGAGAGGCCGATTAGAGACCCAGTACTTC	NA	TRBV7-9	NA	TRBJ2-5
CASSAGTRNTGELFF	TGTGCCAGCAGCGCCGGGACAAGGAACACCGGGGAGCTGTTTTTT	NA	TRBV7-8	NA	TRBJ2-2
CASSVAPLGQGTIQETQYF	TGTGCCAGCAGCGTAGCTCCCCTGGGACAGGGGACGATACAAGAGACCCAGTACTTC	NA	TRBV9	TRBD1	TRBJ2-5
CARQGQGMGELFF	TGTGCCAGGCAGGGACAGGGGATGGGGGAGCTGTTTTTT	few	TRBV7-2	TRBD1	TRBJ2-2
CASSLGRRSGANVLTF	TGTGCCAGCAGTTTGGGGCGGCGATCTGGGGCCAACGTCCTGACTTTC	many	TRBV12-3/TRBV12-4	NA	TRBJ2-6
CASSIAGTFDLAKNIQYF	TGTGCCAGCAGCATCGCCGGGACATTCGACCTAGCCAAAAACATTCAGTACTTC	many	TRBV11-2	NA	TRBJ2-4
CASRNRRSGGLETQYF	TGTGCCAGCAGAAATCGGAGGAGCGGGGGCCTGGAGACCCAGTACTTC	NA	TRBV7-9	TRBD2	TRBJ2-5
CASSSPPTGGLWEQYF	TGTGCCAGCAGCTCCCCGCCAACCGGGGGGCTCTGGGAGCAGTACTTC	few	TRBV5-6	NA	TRBJ2-7
CSASGTSGRESDTQYF	TGCAGTGCTAGTGGGACTAGCGGGAGAGAATCAGATACGCAGTATTTT	few	TRBV20-1	TRBD2	TRBJ2-3
CSARDPSNYGYTF	TGCAGTGCTAGAGATCCCAGTAACTATGGCTACACCTTC	NA	TRBV20-1	NA	TRBJ1-2
CASSLAGYRGRGNEQFF	TGTGCCAGCAGCTTAGCTGGGTACAGGGGGCGCGGGAATGAGCAGTTCTTC	few	TRBV7-8	TRBD1	TRBJ2-1
CASSYESTSGRRSSYNEQFF	TGTGCCAGCAGTTACGAGTCCACTAGCGGGAGGAGAAGCTCCTACAATGAGCAGTTCTTC	few	TRBV6-2/TRBV6-3	TRBD2	TRBJ2-1
CASSSRTSGDSSYNEQFF	TGTGCCAGCAGTTCACGCACTTCCGGGGACAGCTCCTACAATGAGCAGTTCTTC	few	TRBV28	TRBD1	TRBJ2-1
CSAPLAGVETQYF	TGCAGTGCTCCGCTAGCGGGGGTTGAGACCCAGTACTTC	NA	TRBV20-1	TRBD2	TRBJ2-5
CASTPRGVAGAYEQYF	TGTGCCAGCACCCCCCGCGGGGTAGCGGGGGCCTACGAGCAGTACTTC	NA	TRBV6-1	TRBD2	TRBJ2-7
CASSPPAGGSYEQYF	TGTGCCAGCTCACCCCCGGCAGGGGGGAGCTACGAGCAGTACTTC	NA	TRBV18	NA	TRBJ2-7
CATSSASGGYNEQFF	TGTGCCACCAGCAGCGCTAGCGGGGGGTACAATGAGCAGTTCTTC	NA	TRBV15	TRBD2	TRBJ2-1
CSAGMGLAGAEQYF	TGCAGCGCCGGAATGGGACTAGCGGGAGCCGAGCAGTACTTC	few	TRBV29-1	TRBD2	TRBJ2-7
CASRGAGVVQETQYF	TGTGCCAGCAGAGGAGCGGGAGTTGTTCAAGAGACCCAGTACTTC	NA	TRBV6-1	TRBD2	TRBJ2-5
CASSKTPTAGFSYEQYF	TGTGCCAGCAGCAAAACCCCAACGGCTGGCTTCTCCTACGAGCAGTACTTC	NA	TRBV7-9	NA	TRBJ2-7
CTSSLALTSGGTDTQYF	TGTACCAGCAGTTTAGCGCTTACTAGCGGGGGCACAGATACGCAGTATTTT	NA	TRBV12-3/TRBV12-4	TRBD2	TRBJ2-3
CASSLSVYEQYF	TGTGCCAGCAGTTTATCGGTGTACGAGCAGTACTTC	many	TRBV7-2	NA	TRBJ2-7
CASSLAMQSGELFF	TGCGCCAGCAGCTTGGCCATGCAATCCGGGGAGCTGTTTTTT	many	TRBV5-1	NA	TRBJ2-2
CASSLAFGGGNTQYF	TGTGCCAGCAGCTTGGCCTTCGGCGGGGGAAATACGCAGTATTTT	NA	TRBV5-4	TRBD2	TRBJ2-3
CASSWRPASGGTDTQYF	TGCGCCAGCAGCTGGAGGCCTGCTAGCGGGGGCACAGATACGCAGTATTTT	few	TRBV5-1	TRBD2	TRBJ2-3
CASSFGQAGKYGYTF	TGTGCCAGCAGCTTTGGACAGGCGGGAAAGTATGGCTACACCTTC	few	TRBV5-6	TRBD1	TRBJ1-2
CSAGQIGGRGNTGELFF	TGCAGTGCTGGCCAGATAGGGGGCAGGGGGAACACCGGGGAGCTGTTTTTT	NA	TRBV20-1	TRBD1	TRBJ2-2
CASSLRPELSGNTIYF	TGCGCCAGCAGCTTGAGGCCAGAGCTCTCTGGAAACACCATATATTTT	few	TRBV5-1	NA	TRBJ1-3
CASSLSFNEQFF	TGTGCCAGCAGTTTATCGTTCAATGAGCAGTTCTTC	many	TRBV7-2	NA	TRBJ2-1
CASSLSGATDTQYF	TGTGCCAGCAGCTTATCCGGGGCGACAGATACGCAGTATTTT	many	TRBV7-2	NA	TRBJ2-3
CATSRGGTSGGAPDTQYF	TGTGCCACCAGCAGAGGAGGGACTAGCGGGGGGGCCCCAGATACGCAGTATTTT	few	TRBV15	TRBD2	TRBJ2-3
CAISETRTVNTEAFF	TGTGCCATCAGTGAGACAAGGACAGTGAACACTGAAGCTTTCTTT	few	TRBV10-3	NA	TRBJ1-1
CSARDPGGQFNQPQHF	TGCAGTGCTAGAGATCCGGGTGGACAGTTCAATCAGCCCCAGCATTTT	once	TRBV20-1	NA	TRBJ1-5
CSVEGTVQTNTEAFF	TGCAGCGTTGAAGGTACGGTACAGACGAACACTGAAGCTTTCTTT	many	TRBV29-1	NA	TRBJ1-1
CASSQAGGELFF	TGTGCCAGCAGCCAAGCGGGCGGGGAGCTGTTTTTT	few	TRBV3-1	NA	TRBJ2-2